These T cell receptor beta chains were read from a single sample in a study of blood T cell repertoires in COVID-19. Assay: immunoSEQ multiplex PCR; the TCRdb copy retains only in-frame clones and omits some. Seen here are about 67,000 clones, approximately 87% observed once, and the top ten hold approximately 5.6%. Material: peripheral blood. These receptors all stem from a man between 50 and 59 years old with active COVID-19. The CDR3 runs from the conserved cysteine through the conserved F or W. D genes are given only for firm matches.

d_call j_call v_call cdr3_aa cdr3_nt
- TRBJ2-7 TRBV20-1 CSASWSSHEQYF TGCAGTGCTAGTTGGTCGAGTCACGAGCAGTACTTC
TRBD1 TRBJ1-3 TRBV10-3 CAISEAQGAAGNTIYF TGTGCCATCAGTGAAGCACAGGGGGCTGCTGGAAACACCATATATTTT
- TRBJ2-1 TRBV12-3/TRBV12-4 CASGASSYNEQFF TGTGCCAGCGGGGCAAGCTCCTACAATGAGCAGTTCTTC
- TRBJ2-7 TRBV28 CASSNTLGREGQYF TGTGCCAGCAGCAATACCTTGGGGCGGGAAGGGCAGTACTTC
- TRBJ2-3 TRBV2 CASRGAVGTPDTQYF TGTGCCAGCAGAGGAGCAGTTGGGACTCCAGATACGCAGTATTTT
- TRBJ2-7 TRBV7-9 CASSFVSSGEQYF TGTGCCAGCAGCTTTGTATCCAGTGGCGAGCAGTACTTC
- TRBJ1-1 TRBV11-2 CASSLNTGWYTEAFF TGTGCCAGCAGCTTAAATACAGGGTGGTACACTGAAGCTTTCTTT
TRBD1 TRBJ2-7 TRBV6-5 CASSPTDRAAYEQYF TGTGCCAGCAGCCCCACAGACAGGGCTGCCTACGAGCAGTACTTC
TRBD2 TRBJ2-1 TRBV28 CASPIGGANEQFF TGTGCCAGTCCTATCGGGGGGGCCAATGAGCAGTTCTTC
- TRBJ1-2 TRBV7-9 CASSLRSGGYGYTF TGTGCCAGCAGCTTAAGGTCCGGGGGCTATGGCTACACCTTC
- TRBJ1-1 TRBV24-1 CATSDGAGYGAFF TGTGCCACCAGTGATGGTGCAGGGTATGGAGCTTTCTTT
- TRBJ2-4 TRBV15 CATSSLDSSAAKNIQYF TGTGCCACCAGCTCGCTAGACAGTTCGGCGGCCAAAAACATTCAGTACTTC
- TRBJ2-7 TRBV30 CAWSVGRAYEQYF TGTGCCTGGAGTGTTGGGAGAGCGTACGAGCAGTACTTC
TRBD1 TRBJ1-1 TRBV7-2 CASSSDRVARAFF TGTGCCAGCAGCTCCGACAGGGTTGCGCGAGCTTTCTTT
- TRBJ1-2 TRBV18 CASSPSRDRGGYTF TGTGCCAGCTCACCAAGCAGGGACCGGGGGGGCTACACCTTC
- TRBJ1-6 TRBV7-8 CASSLAEGNNSPLHF TGTGCCAGCAGCTTAGCGGAGGGGAATAATTCACCCCTCCACTTT
- TRBJ2-4 TRBV28 CASSLILLSRMDREMGLAKNIQYF TGTGCCAGCAGTTTGATACTCTTGTCACGAATGGACAGAGAAATGGGTCTAGCCAAAAACATTCAGTACTTC
TRBD2 TRBJ2-5 TRBV7-9 CASSVTSGRETQYF TGTGCCAGCAGCGTGACTAGCGGGAGGGAGACCCAGTACTTC